Listed below are T cell receptor beta chains from one sample, sequenced in a study of blood T cell repertoires in COVID-19. Assay used: immunoSEQ multiplex PCR; TCRdb lists only in-frame clones, some missing. The sample shows about 220,000 clones, around 84% of them seen only once. Input material: peripheral blood. These receptors all stem from a human donor in a cohort sampled during active COVID-19. CDR3s include the opening cysteine and the closing phenylalanine or tryptophan. A D gene is named only where the DNA matches it firmly. Clone size is given for some rows only: seen once, a few or many times, or a class if the clone is expanded.

DNA: TGCAGCGTGGACCCCCGGACAGAAGACTATGGCTACACCTTC
CDR3: CSVDPRTEDYGYTF
D: -
V: TRBV29-1
size: -
J: TRBJ1-2

DNA: TGTGCCAGCAGCAAAGAGGAGAGATCAGCGATCTCTGGAAACACCATATATTTT
CDR3: CASSKEERSAISGNTIYF
D: -
V: TRBV9
size: -
J: TRBJ1-3

DNA: TGTGCCAGCAGCTTGGAACCCCACCCGGGAACCAACGAGCAGTACTTC
CDR3: CASSLEPHPGTNEQYF
D: -
V: TRBV5-4
size: -
J: TRBJ2-7

DNA: TGTGCCAGCAGTGAAGGACAGACCGGGGAGCTGTTTTTT
CDR3: CASSEGQTGELFF
D: -
V: TRBV6-1
size: -
J: TRBJ2-2

DNA: TGTGCCAGCAGCTTGATTCGCGGGACAGCCTCCTCTAACTATGGCTACACCTTC
CDR3: CASSLIRGTASSNYGYTF
D: TRBD1
V: TRBV5-6
size: -
J: TRBJ1-2

DNA: TGTGCCAGCAGTCCCGGGACAGACCTAAGCTCTGGGGCCAACGTCCTGACTTTC
CDR3: CASSPGTDLSSGANVLTF
D: TRBD1
V: TRBV6-6
size: -
J: TRBJ2-6

DNA: TGTGCCAGCAGTTTATTGGCTAGCGGGGGGTTTTCCTACGAGCAGTACTTC
CDR3: CASSLLASGGFSYEQYF
D: TRBD2
V: TRBV27
size: -
J: TRBJ2-7

DNA: TGTGCCAGCAGCTTCACTAGCGGGAGGGCGGGGAATGAGCAGTTCTTC
CDR3: CASSFTSGRAGNEQFF
D: TRBD2
V: TRBV11-3
size: -
J: TRBJ2-1

DNA: TGTGCCACCAGCGGCCGGCAGGGGAGCCCCTATGGCTACACCTTC
CDR3: CATSGRQGSPYGYTF
D: -
V: TRBV15
size: medium-sized
J: TRBJ1-2

DNA: TGTGCCAGCAGCTACGGGCAGGGGAGCGACGAGCAGTACTTC
CDR3: CASSYGQGSDEQYF
D: -
V: TRBV3-1/TRBV3-2
size: -
J: TRBJ2-7

DNA: TGCGCCAGCAGCCAAGACCACAATCAGCCCCAGCATTTT
CDR3: CASSQDHNQPQHF
D: -
V: TRBV4-3
size: -
J: TRBJ1-5

DNA: TGTGCCAGCAGAAGACTAGCGGGAAGATTTAACACCGGGGAGCTGTTTTTT
CDR3: CASRRLAGRFNTGELFF
D: TRBD2
V: TRBV2
size: -
J: TRBJ2-2

DNA: TGTGCCAGCAGCCCCTCGTCAGGTGCCTATGGCTACACCTTC
CDR3: CASSPSSGAYGYTF
D: -
V: TRBV3-1/TRBV3-2
size: few
J: TRBJ1-2

DNA: TGCGCCAGCAGTGACCCCGGACAGGGGTACGAAAAACTGTTTTTT
CDR3: CASSDPGQGYEKLFF
D: TRBD1
V: TRBV10-2
size: -
J: TRBJ1-4

DNA: TGTGCCAGCAGTTCCCGCCCCGAGGGCTCCTACGAGCAGTACTTC
CDR3: CASSSRPEGSYEQYF
D: -
V: TRBV28
size: few
J: TRBJ2-7

DNA: TGTGCCAGCAGTGCGGAACAGCTGAACACTGAAGCTTTCTTT
CDR3: CASSAEQLNTEAFF
D: -
V: TRBV6-4
size: -
J: TRBJ1-1

DNA: TGTGCCAGCAGCCAAGATCTTGGGGGACAGGGGAGCTATGAGACCCAGTACTTC
CDR3: CASSQDLGGQGSYETQYF
D: TRBD1
V: TRBV3-1/TRBV3-2
size: -
J: TRBJ2-5

DNA: TGTGCCAGCCAGGGGGAAGGTGGAAACACCATATATTTT
CDR3: CASQGEGGNTIYF
D: TRBD1
V: TRBV11-3
size: -
J: TRBJ1-3

DNA: TGTGCCAGCAGCCGAGGACTAGCGGGGGACAATGAGCAGTTCTTC
CDR3: CASSRGLAGDNEQFF
D: TRBD2
V: TRBV11-1
size: -
J: TRBJ2-1

DNA: TGTGCCAGCTGTTTGGCGGGAGTGTACTACGAGCAGTACTTC
CDR3: CASCLAGVYYEQYF
D: TRBD2
V: TRBV28
size: -
J: TRBJ2-7

DNA: TGCGCCAGCAGCGCTAGTATAGGGACAGGCGCAACTAATGAAAAACTGTTTTTT
CDR3: CASSASIGTGATNEKLFF
D: TRBD1
V: TRBV5-1
size: -
J: TRBJ1-4

DNA: TGTGCCAGCTCACCTGGGGTAGCGGGGCAAAATGAGCAGTTCTTC
CDR3: CASSPGVAGQNEQFF
D: TRBD2
V: TRBV18
size: few
J: TRBJ2-1

DNA: TGTGCCAGCATGCCCCTCGGGAGTTCACCCCTCCACTTT
CDR3: CASMPLGSSPLHF
D: -
V: TRBV2
size: -
J: TRBJ1-6

DNA: TGCAGCGTTGAAGATATCGGCAGGGGGCGAACTGAAGCTTTCTTT
CDR3: CSVEDIGRGRTEAFF
D: TRBD1
V: TRBV29-1
size: -
J: TRBJ1-1

DNA: TGCGCCAGCAGCCAAGAACTACAGCGGGGGGGCCTCGGGGAGCTGTTTTTT
CDR3: CASSQELQRGGLGELFF
D: TRBD2
V: TRBV4-3
size: -
J: TRBJ2-2

DNA: TGTGCCAGCAGCCGCCGGGGGGCGAATGAAAAACTGTTTTTT
CDR3: CASSRRGANEKLFF
D: -
V: TRBV5-6
size: -
J: TRBJ1-4

DNA: TGTGCCAGCAGAGCGGACAGGACCTCACGGTCCTACAATGAGCAGTTCTTC
CDR3: CASRADRTSRSYNEQFF
D: TRBD1
V: TRBV28
size: -
J: TRBJ2-1

DNA: TGTGCCAGCGCCCCAGGGGCCTCGGCCTTCCGCACTGAAGCTTTCTTT
CDR3: CASAPGASAFRTEAFF
D: -
V: TRBV27
size: -
J: TRBJ1-1

DNA: TGTGCCAGCAGCCTTTACCCTAGGGGGGGGGCTAGCGGGACCAATGAGCAGTTCTTC
CDR3: CASSLYPRGGASGTNEQFF
D: TRBD2
V: TRBV7-9
size: -
J: TRBJ2-1

DNA: TGTGCCAGTAGTATAGGAGGTACGAACACTGAAGCTTTCTTT
CDR3: CASSIGGTNTEAFF
D: -
V: TRBV19
size: -
J: TRBJ1-1

DNA: TGTGCCACCAAGGCACAGGTCAACACTGAAGCTTTCTTT
CDR3: CATKAQVNTEAFF
D: -
V: TRBV19
size: few
J: TRBJ1-1

DNA: TGTGCCAGCAGTAAACAGGGGGTGGAATTGGATGGCTACACCTTC
CDR3: CASSKQGVELDGYTF
D: TRBD1
V: TRBV6-5
size: -
J: TRBJ1-2

DNA: TGTGCCAGCAGTGAAACGCAGGGTAAATCACCCCTCCACTTT
CDR3: CASSETQGKSPLHF
D: -
V: TRBV2
size: -
J: TRBJ1-6

DNA: TGTGCCAGCAGCCAAGATAGGGGTTGGGGAAGAGACTATGGCTACACCTTC
CDR3: CASSQDRGWGRDYGYTF
D: -
V: TRBV14
size: -
J: TRBJ1-2

DNA: TGTGCCAGCAGCCCTCCGACAGGGCTCGAGCAGTACTTC
CDR3: CASSPPTGLEQYF
D: TRBD1
V: TRBV3-1/TRBV3-2
size: once
J: TRBJ2-7

DNA: TGTGCCAGTAAACGGGACAGGGAAGACAATGAGCAGTTCTTC
CDR3: CASKRDREDNEQFF
D: TRBD1
V: TRBV19
size: few
J: TRBJ2-1

DNA: TGCAGTGCCAGTGGGACAGGGACAACTAATGAAAAACTGTTTTTT
CDR3: CSASGTGTTNEKLFF
D: TRBD1
V: TRBV20-1
size: -
J: TRBJ1-4

DNA: TGTGCCAGCAGCTCTGGGGGACAGGGCTACGAGCAGTACTTC
CDR3: CASSSGGQGYEQYF
D: TRBD1
V: TRBV5-5
size: -
J: TRBJ2-7

DNA: TGTGCCAGCACGGGGGGTACTAATGAAAAACTGTTTTTT
CDR3: CASTGGTNEKLFF
D: -
V: TRBV2
size: few
J: TRBJ1-4

DNA: TGTGCCAGCATTGCGCGGGCAGGCTACAATGAGCAGTTCTTC
CDR3: CASIARAGYNEQFF
D: -
V: TRBV28
size: -
J: TRBJ2-1

DNA: TGTGCCAGCTCACCAGCGACAGGGGGCGGCTACACCTTC
CDR3: CASSPATGGGYTF
D: TRBD1
V: TRBV18
size: -
J: TRBJ1-2

DNA: TGTGCCAGCAGCGTTGGACAGGGGAATTTCTACGAGCAGTACTTC
CDR3: CASSVGQGNFYEQYF
D: TRBD1
V: TRBV9
size: -
J: TRBJ2-7

DNA: TGTGCCAGCTCCATAGGGGGCGCCGACACTGAAGCTTTCTTT
CDR3: CASSIGGADTEAFF
D: TRBD1
V: TRBV18
size: -
J: TRBJ1-1

DNA: TGTGCCAGCAGTTCCCCGGCAGGGTGGGTCCTTAACACCGGGGAGCTGTTTTTT
CDR3: CASSSPAGWVLNTGELFF
D: -
V: TRBV28
size: -
J: TRBJ2-2

DNA: TGTGCCAGCAGCCCCCAGAGGGTCAGCTATGGCTACACCTTC
CDR3: CASSPQRVSYGYTF
D: -
V: TRBV9
size: many
J: TRBJ1-2

DNA: TGTGCCAGCAGTTACCGGCGGGGGAGCACAGATACGCAGTATTTT
CDR3: CASSYRRGSTDTQYF
D: TRBD2
V: TRBV6-2/TRBV6-3
size: -
J: TRBJ2-3

DNA: TGCAGCGTTGGGGACAGGGGAAACACCGGGGAGCTGTTTTTT
CDR3: CSVGDRGNTGELFF
D: TRBD1
V: TRBV29-1
size: few
J: TRBJ2-2

DNA: TGTGCCAGCAGCGACGGGGGGGGCCTTAGAATCACAGATACGCAGTATTTT
CDR3: CASSDGGGLRITDTQYF
D: TRBD2
V: TRBV11-3
size: -
J: TRBJ2-3

DNA: TGTGCCAGCAGCGAGGGCGGAGGTGGCTATGGCTACACCTTC
CDR3: CASSEGGGGYGYTF
D: -
V: TRBV9
size: few
J: TRBJ1-2

DNA: TGTGCCAGCAGTTTTAGGTCAGCGCTTAATGAAAAACTGTTTTTT
CDR3: CASSFRSALNEKLFF
D: -
V: TRBV28
size: -
J: TRBJ1-4

DNA: TGTGCCAGCAGCTTAGGCATAAGCGGGAGGGCTGAAGATACGCAGTATTTT
CDR3: CASSLGISGRAEDTQYF
D: TRBD2
V: TRBV7-8
size: -
J: TRBJ2-3

DNA: TGTGCCAGTAGTACCACACCGGGACAGGGGCGCACTGAAGCTTTCTTT
CDR3: CASSTTPGQGRTEAFF
D: TRBD1
V: TRBV19
size: -
J: TRBJ1-1

DNA: TGTGCCAGCAGTTCGGTCGGGAGGGAGGCTTTCTTT
CDR3: CASSSVGREAFF
D: -
V: TRBV6-5
size: -
J: TRBJ1-1

DNA: TGTGCCAGCAGCTTAGGACAGGGTTGGACAGATACGCAGTATTTT
CDR3: CASSLGQGWTDTQYF
D: TRBD1
V: TRBV7-2
size: -
J: TRBJ2-3

DNA: TGTGCCAGCAGCCAAGACCAGGGCGACCCTAACTATGGCTACACCTTC
CDR3: CASSQDQGDPNYGYTF
D: -
V: TRBV4-2
size: -
J: TRBJ1-2

DNA: TGTGCCAGCAGAAGGGGTGGAACCGACTCTGGAAACACCATATATTTT
CDR3: CASRRGGTDSGNTIYF
D: -
V: TRBV6-4
size: -
J: TRBJ1-3

DNA: TGCGCCAGCAGCTCGAATACAATGAGGGAGCAGTTCTTC
CDR3: CASSSNTMREQFF
D: -
V: TRBV5-1
size: -
J: TRBJ2-1

DNA: TGTGCCAGCAGCCCGGACAGGGGTCAGCCCCAGCATTTT
CDR3: CASSPDRGQPQHF
D: TRBD1
V: TRBV7-2
size: -
J: TRBJ1-5

DNA: TGCGCCAGCAGCCAAGATGAGGAGAAAAACATTCAGTACTTC
CDR3: CASSQDEEKNIQYF
D: -
V: TRBV4-1
size: -
J: TRBJ2-4